These 22 T cell receptor beta chains originate from one sample sequenced in a study of T cell responses to AZD1222 COVID-19 vaccine. Clones were sequenced by immunoSEQ multiplex PCR, and TCRdb holds only the in-frame ones, with some missing. The table records 75,000 to 95,000 clones, roughly nine tenths of them present only once. The material was peripheral blood, obtained on day 0 of AZD1222 vaccination. These TCRs come from an adult in good health.

Details on this clone: Relative to the germline gene, one junction end is altered; a read error may explain this. The genes are TRBV5-1 and TRBJ2-3, with 11 bases aligning to TRBD2. The germline gives CDR1 SGHRS, CDR2 YFSETQ. The CDR3 totals 16 residues. CDR3 coding DNA: TGCGCCAGCAGCTCTCTAGCGGGGGGCACCTCAGAGACGCAGTATTTT. Residues: CASSSLAGGTSETQYF. The full variable domain, with the rest looked up from reference TRBV5-1 and TRBJ2-3, is KAGVTQTPRYLIKTRGQQVTLSCSPISGHRSVSWYQQTPGQGLQFLFEYFSETQRNKGNFPGRFSGRQFSNSRSEMNVSTLELGDSALYLCASSSLAGGTSETQYFGPGTRLTVL.

The V and J genes are TRBV18 and TRBJ1-1; TRBD1 might be the D (6 bases). V was cut by 5 bases and J by 6 bases, with 19 bases left in between. CDR1 is KGHSH and CDR2 is LQKENI in the germline V gene. The CDR3 has 15 amino acids. Here the CDR3 reads CASSSRWGGASEAFF. CDR3 sequence (DNA): TGTGCCAGCTCATCGAGGTGGGGGGGCGCGTCTGAAGCTTTCTTT. The full variable domain, in which reference TRBV18 and TRBJ1-1 provide the parts outside the CDR3, is NAGVMQNPRHLVRRRGQEARLRCSPMKGHSHVYWYRQLPEEGLKFMVYLQKENIIDESGMPKERFSAEFPKEGPSILRIQQVVRGDSAAYFCASSSRWGGASEAFFGQGTRLTVV.

This clone appeared a few times. The chain is built from TRBV29-1 and TRBJ1-4, with TRBD1 as a possible D gene (5 bases). The germline CDR1 and CDR2 sequences are SQVTM and ANQGSEA. The V end was cut by 4 bases, the J end by 7 bases, with 13 bases between. The CDR3 totals 13 residues. CDR3 bases: TGCAGCGTTGGGGGACCGGGGGGTGAAAAACTGTTTTTT. Translation: CSVGGPGGEKLFF.

The V call is TRBV24-1, the J call TRBJ2-1; TRBD2 matches 7 bases. Germline V CDR1 and CDR2: KGHDR, SFDVKD. Trimming took 3 bases from V and 8 from J; bases not matched to a gene: 6. This CDR3 spans 14 amino acids. CDR3 residues: CATSDPTSSDEQFF. The CDR3 DNA reads as TGTGCCACCAGTGATCCGACTAGCAGCGATGAGCAGTTCTTC.

This clone was detected once. The V and J genes are TRBV5-1 and TRBJ2-1; D not certain. CDR3 length equals 15 residues. V lost 0 bases and J lost 4, with 11 bases in between. The germline V gene has CDR1 SGHRS and CDR2 YFSETQ. CDR3 nucleotides: TGCGCCAGCAGCTTGGACGTCGCTAAGTACAATGAGCAGTTCTTC. Its protein is CASSLDVAKYNEQFF.

The genes are TRBV12-5 and TRBJ2-7, with 9 bases aligning to TRBD1. The CDR3 loop spans 14 amino acids. Unmatched junction bases numbered 4, after V lost 6 bases and J lost 1 base. CDR1 and CDR2 (germline): LGHNT, FRNRAP. The CDR3 reads CASGAGTGSYEQYF. The CDR3 DNA reads as TGTGCTAGTGGCGCCGGGACAGGGTCCTACGAGCAGTACTTC.

The chain employs TRBV6-1 and TRBJ2-1; D ambiguous. The CDR3 extends over 14 amino acids. The V end lost 2 bases, the J end lost 6 bases, and 11 bases lay between the germline ends. The germline V gene encodes CDR1 MNHNS and CDR2 SASEGT. CDR3 in amino acids: CASSENMVSNEQFF. As DNA, the CDR3 is TGTGCCAGCAGTGAAAATATGGTGAGCAATGAGCAGTTCTTC.

The V and J genes are TRBV10-3 and TRBJ2-3; TRBD1 or TRBD2 may be the D gene (5 bases each). The V and J ends lost 3 bases and 2 bases respectively, with 9 bases between them. CDR1 is ENHRY and CDR2 is SYGVKD in the germline V gene. This CDR3 spans 14 amino acids. CDR3 DNA sequence: TGTGCCATCAGTGATCTGGGGGACACAGATACGCAGTATTTT. Amino acids: CAISDLGDTDTQYF.

The gene calls are TRBV7-6 and TRBJ2-7, with D unresolved. V was trimmed by 5 bases and J by 4 bases, leaving 6 bases between them. Germline CDR1 is SGHVS and CDR2 is FNYEAQ. The CDR3 contains 11 residues. In nucleotides, the CDR3 is TGTGCCAGCAGCCTATATTACGAGCAGTACTTC. This encodes CASSLYYEQYF. Using reference TRBV7-6 and TRBJ2-7 for the parts outside the CDR3, the full variable domain is GAGVSQSPRYKVTKRGQDVALRCDPISGHVSLYWYRQALGQGPEFLTYFNYEAQQDKSGLPNDRFSAERPEGSISTLTIQRTEQRDSAMYRCASSLYYEQYFGPGTRLTVT.

The CDR3 nucleotides read TGTGCCAGCAGTGGACCCGGGGCCTCTTTCTTT. It specifies CASSGPGASFF. The chain recombines TRBV25-1 with TRBJ1-1, with a possible D match to TRBD1 (5 bases). The V end lost 4 bases, the J end lost 12 bases, and 12 bases lay between the germline ends. The CDR3 has 11 amino acids. The germline CDR1 and CDR2 sequences are MGHDK and SYGVNS. The whole variable domain, filled in from reference TRBV25-1 and TRBJ1-1, reads EADIYQTPRYLVIGTGKKITLECSQTMGHDKMYWYQQDPGMELHLIHYSYGVNSTEKGDLSSESTVSRIRTEHFPLTLESARPSHTSQYLCASSGPGASFFGQGTRLTVV.

V gene TRBV27 combines with J gene TRBJ2-1; 7 bases match TRBD2. Losses at the gene ends were 9 bases for V and 0 bases for J; bases not matched to a gene: 5. Germline CDR1 MNHEY, CDR2 SMNVEV (reference sequence). This CDR3 has 14 residues. The CDR3 nucleotides are TGTGCCAGTCGCGGGGGTAGCTCCTACAATGAGCAGTTCTTC. Translated: CASRGGSSYNEQFF.

CDR3 DNA: TGTGCCAGCAGTCTTCTAGGAGTAGGGGATAACAATGAGCAGTTCTTC. Amino acid sequence: CASSLLGVGDNNEQFF. This sequence joins TRBV7-2 and TRBJ2-1; TRBD1 is a possible D gene (5 bases). V was pared by 6 bases and J by 5 bases, with 20 bases between. The germline gives CDR1 SGHTA, CDR2 FQGNSA. The CDR3 is 16 residues long.

This chain uses TRBV9 with TRBJ1-3; perhaps TRBD1 as D (6 bases). In germline, CDR1 is SGDLS, CDR2 YYNGEE. CDR3 length: 16 amino acids. V lost 1 base, J lost 0 bases, and 11 bases lay in between. The CDR3 DNA follows: TGTGCCAGCAGCGTACAAGACAGGATCTCTGGAAACACCATATATTTT. Its protein product is CASSVQDRISGNTIYF.

The chain combines TRBV27 with TRBJ1-2; D is undetermined. Germline V gene data show CDR1 as MNHEY and CDR2 as SMNVEV (reference sequence). The CDR3 length is 13 residues. The V gene lost 6 bases and the J gene lost 7 bases, with 15 bases spanning the gap. The CDR3 bases are TGTGCCAGCAGCCAAATCCGGGGTACTGGCTACACCTTC. Its translation is CASSQIRGTGYTF.

This chain links TRBV7-7 with TRBJ2-1; 7 positions agree with TRBD2. CDR1 SSHAT and CDR2 FNYEAQ come from the germline V gene (reference sequence). The CDR3 spans 16 residues. J gave up 0 bases and V 2 bases, and 4 bases lay outside the gene matches. The CDR3 nucleotides are TGTGCCAGCAGCTTACGTGGGGGGGGCTCCTACAATGAGCAGTTCTTC. Translated: CASSLRGGGSYNEQFF.

The chain carries TRBV7-8 and TRBJ2-7, with 11 bases matching TRBD2. Losses at the gene ends were 4 bases for V and 5 bases for J; bases not matched to a gene: 4. Looked up from germline, CDR1 is SGHVS and CDR2 is FQNEAQ. The CDR3 spans 14 residues. The CDR3 nucleotides read TGTGCCAGCAGCTACACTAGCGGGAGCAACGAGCAGTACTTC. Translation: CASSYTSGSNEQYF. The full variable domain, rest sourced from reference TRBV7-8 and TRBJ2-7, is GAGVSQSPRYKVAKRGQDVALRCDPISGHVSLFWYQQALGQGPEFLTYFQNEAQLDKSGLPSDRFFAERPEGSVSTLKIQRTQQEDSAVYLCASSYTSGSNEQYFGPGTRLTVT.

The J gene is TRBJ1-5, the V gene TRBV5-1; D is uncertain. Germline CDR1 reads SGHRS; CDR2 reads YFSETQ. Trimming took 0 bases from V and 4 from J, leaving 11 bases between them. This CDR3 region has 15 residues. The CDR3 DNA reads as TGCGCCAGCAGCTTGGGGGTGGTGGGGAATCAGCCCCAGCATTTT. Translated: CASSLGVVGNQPQHF.

This clone was counted a single time. J is TRBJ2-1 and V is TRBV30; D is uncertain. CDR1 and CDR2 from the germline V gene are GTSNPN and SVGIG (reference sequence). Deletions cut 6 bases from V and 8 bases from J, with 17 bases between. This CDR3 spans 13 amino acids. This chain's CDR3 is CACPLGFGDEQFF. DNA of the CDR3: TGTGCCTGTCCGCTAGGGTTTGGTGATGAGCAGTTCTTC.

The rearrangement joins TRBV11-2 to TRBJ1-2; no definite D call. Trimming stripped 1 base from V and 0 bases from J, with 9 bases between. Germline CDR1 and CDR2: SGHAT and FQNNGV. The CDR3 runs 15 residues. CDR3 nucleotides: TGTGCCAGCAGCTTAGCGGGCGGTCCTAACTATGGCTACACCTTC. It is translated as CASSLAGGPNYGYTF. The full variable domain, with the rest looked up from reference TRBV11-2 and TRBJ1-2, is EAGVAQSPRYKIIEKRQSVAFWCNPISGHATLYWYQQILGQGPKLLIQFQNNGVVDDSQLPKDRFSAERLKGVDSTLKIQPAKLEDSAVYLCASSLAGGPNYGYTFGSGTRLTVV.

This chain connects TRBV4-2 to TRBJ2-1; D uncertain. Trimming left V 4 bases short and J 0 bases short, with 13 bases between. CDR1 is LGHNA, CDR2 YNFKEQ, per germline. This CDR3 comprises 16 residues. The DNA for the CDR3 is TGTGCCAGCAGCCGGGATTACGGAAGCTCCTACAATGAGCAGTTCTTC. Translating it yields CASSRDYGSSYNEQFF.

This chain uses TRBV7-9 with TRBJ2-7; a weak D match, TRBD1 (6 bases). CDR3 length: 15 amino acids. V was trimmed by 4 bases and J by 3 bases, leaving 16 bases between them. Germline V lookup: CDR1 SEHNR, CDR2 FQNEAQ (reference sequence). The CDR3 bases are TGTGCCAGCAGCTCACACATCGGACAGATCTACGAGCAGTACTTC. This codes for CASSSHIGQIYEQYF. Full variable domain (rest looked up from reference TRBV7-9 and TRBJ2-7): DTGVSQNPRHKITKRGQNVTFRCDPISEHNRLYWYRQTLGQGPEFLTYFQNEAQLEKSRLLSDRFSAERPKGSFSTLEIQRTEQGDSAMYLCASSSHIGQIYEQYFGPGTRLTVT.

The gene calls are TRBV15 and TRBJ2-7; tentative D call: TRBD2 (6 bases). This CDR3 has 16 residues. The V gene's germline CDR1 is LNHNV and CDR2 YYDKDF (reference sequence). Trimming shortened V by 8 bases and J by 5 bases, and 25 bases separated the two germline ends. In DNA, the CDR3 is TGTGCCACCGCTAAACCAGGAGGGCAGCCTGGGGACGAGCAGTACTTC. Translation gives CATAKPGGQPGDEQYF.